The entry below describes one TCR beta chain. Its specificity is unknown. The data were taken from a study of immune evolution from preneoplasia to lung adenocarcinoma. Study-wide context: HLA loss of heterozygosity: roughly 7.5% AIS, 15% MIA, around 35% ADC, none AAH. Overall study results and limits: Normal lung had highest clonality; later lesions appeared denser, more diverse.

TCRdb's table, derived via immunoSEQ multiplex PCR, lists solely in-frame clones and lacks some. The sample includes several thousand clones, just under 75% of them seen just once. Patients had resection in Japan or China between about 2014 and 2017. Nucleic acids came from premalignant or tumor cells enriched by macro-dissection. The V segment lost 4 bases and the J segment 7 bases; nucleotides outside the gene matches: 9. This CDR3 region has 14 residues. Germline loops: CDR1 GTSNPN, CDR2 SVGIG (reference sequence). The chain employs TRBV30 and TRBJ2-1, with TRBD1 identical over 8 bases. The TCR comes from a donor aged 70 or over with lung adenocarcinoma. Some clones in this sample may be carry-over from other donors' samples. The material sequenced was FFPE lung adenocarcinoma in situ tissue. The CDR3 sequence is CAWTPWTGTNEQFF. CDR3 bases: TGTGCCTGGACCCCCTGGACAGGGACAAATGAGCAGTTCTTC.